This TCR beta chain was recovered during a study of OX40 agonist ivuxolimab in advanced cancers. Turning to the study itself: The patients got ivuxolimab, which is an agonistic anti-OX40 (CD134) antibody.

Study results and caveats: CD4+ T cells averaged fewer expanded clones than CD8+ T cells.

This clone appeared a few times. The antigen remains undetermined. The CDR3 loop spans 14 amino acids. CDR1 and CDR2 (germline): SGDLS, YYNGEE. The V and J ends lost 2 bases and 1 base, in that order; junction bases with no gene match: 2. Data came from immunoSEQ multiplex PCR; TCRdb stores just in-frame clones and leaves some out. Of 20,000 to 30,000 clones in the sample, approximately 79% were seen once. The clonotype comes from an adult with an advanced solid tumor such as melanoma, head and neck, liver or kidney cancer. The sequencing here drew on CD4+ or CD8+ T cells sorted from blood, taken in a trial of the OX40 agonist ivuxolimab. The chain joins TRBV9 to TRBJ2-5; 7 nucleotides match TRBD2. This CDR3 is CASSVGRAQETQYF. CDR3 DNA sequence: TGTGCCAGCAGCGTTGGGAGGGCCCAAGAGACCCAGTACTTC.